This T cell receptor (beta chain) was found in a study of cytomegalovirus exposure and HLA in healthy donors. The PCR made use of 60 Vbeta and 13 Jbeta primers. Produced via immunoSEQ multiplex PCR; TCRdb's table is partial and in-frame only. The data hold about 110,000 clones, with approximately 80% observed a single time. Healthy bone marrow donors made up the donors. The germline V gene encodes CDR1 MDHEN and CDR2 SYDVKM. This CDR3 is built from 15 residues. With 3 bases clipped from V and 1 base from J, the junction kept 3 bases outside the gene matches. The chain links TRBV28 to TRBJ2-5, with 9 bases matching TRBD1. Sequenced sample: PBMCs. The clonotype comes from a woman aged 55-70 years in good health and CMV-seropositive. This CDR3 reads CASSFGQGIQETQYF. The CDR3 nucleotides are TGTGCCAGCAGTTTTGGACAGGGGATCCAAGAGACCCAGTACTTC.